Shown below are 21 T cell receptor beta chains from a single sample sequenced in a study of blood T cell repertoires in COVID-19. This table comes from immunoSEQ multiplex PCR, and its TCRdb copy is limited to in-frame clones, with some not included. There are around 300,000 clones in the sample; about 90% occur only once, and less than 3.5% lies in the top ten. Material: peripheral blood. These receptors all stem from a woman in her twenties or thirties with COVID-19, enrolled during active disease.

With respect to this clone: The junction differs from germline at one of its ends, possibly a read error. This chain connects TRBV27 to TRBJ2-5, with unresolved D. Germline CDR1 and CDR2: MNHEY and SMNVEV (reference sequence). The CDR3 length is 14 residues. CDR3 region: CASSLFSHQETQYF. The CDR3, as DNA: TGTGCCAGCAGTTTATTTTCCCACCAGGAGACCCAGTACTTC.

The J gene is TRBJ1-5, the V gene TRBV28, with 7 nucleotides matching TRBD1. The CDR3 has 15 residues. The germline gives CDR1 MDHEN, CDR2 SYDVKM. The V segment lost 2 bases and the J segment 4 bases; nucleotides outside the gene matches: 5. The chain's CDR3 is CASSLMGTENQPQHF. Written as DNA, the CDR3 is TGTGCCAGCAGTTTAATGGGGACAGAGAATCAGCCCCAGCATTTT.

The CDR3 spells CASSLYVSGSTDTQYF. The CDR3 bases are TGTGCCAGCAGCTTGTATGTTAGCGGGAGCACAGATACGCAGTATTTT. The gene calls are TRBV5-4 and TRBJ2-3, with TRBD2 matching over 7 bases. Germline CDR1 reads SGHNT; CDR2 reads YYREEE (reference sequence). The length of the CDR3 is 16 residues. The junction had 5 bases not matched to a gene; V was cut back by 1 base and J by 0 bases.

The chain combines TRBV12-3 or TRBV12-4 with TRBJ2-7; the D gene is possibly TRBD1 (5 bases). The CDR3 has 12 amino acids. V was pared by 3 bases and J by 6 bases, with 9 bases between. CDR3 nucleotides: TGTGCCAGCAGTTTGGAGCAGGGCGAGCAGTACTTC. It is translated as CASSLEQGEQYF.

The rearrangement joins TRBV18 to TRBJ2-2; 7 positions agree with TRBD1. Germline V lookup: CDR1 KGHSH, CDR2 LQKENI. Trimming at V came to 3 bases and at J to 5 bases, leaving 6 bases not matched to a gene. This CDR3 comprises 15 residues. In DNA form, the CDR3 reads TGTGCCAGCTCACCGAGACAGGGAGAAACCGGGGAGCTGTTTTTT. Translated, it gives CASSPRQGETGELFF.

The chain is built from TRBV10-2 and TRBJ2-7; 15 nucleotides line up with TRBD2. The CDR3 contains 17 residues. Germline values: CDR1 WSHSY, CDR2 SAAADI. V dropped 3 bases and J dropped 4; count of bases not matched to a gene: 7. CDR3 nucleotide sequence: TGCGCCAGCAGTGAAGGGGGACTAGCGGGAGGCTATTACGAGCAGTACTTC. Amino acid sequence: CASSEGGLAGGYYEQYF.

The V call is TRBV18, the J call TRBJ1-2; D may be TRBD1 (5 bases). CDR1 is KGHSH and CDR2 is LQKENI in the germline V gene. CDR3 length equals 13 residues. The germline V and J ends were trimmed by 3 bases and 0 bases, with 5 bases remaining between them. The CDR3 region is CASSPTANYGYTF. CDR3 nucleotide sequence: TGTGCCAGCTCACCGACAGCTAACTATGGCTACACCTTC.

The chain couples TRBV6-1 to TRBJ2-7; 10 positions agree with TRBD2. V dropped 0 bases and J dropped 1; count of bases not matched to a gene: 6. This CDR3 comprises 17 residues. CDR1 is MNHNS and CDR2 is SASEGT in the germline V gene. The CDR3 DNA reads as TGTGCCAGCAGTGAAGCTTGGGGTAGCGGGGGGTCCTACGAGCAGTACTTC. This encodes CASSEAWGSGGSYEQYF.

The gene calls are TRBV28 and TRBJ2-7; no reliable D call. Trimming shortened V by 6 bases and J by 3 bases, and 9 bases separated the two germline ends. CDR1 and CDR2 from the germline V gene are MDHEN and SYDVKM. The CDR3 has 12 residues. Here the CDR3 DNA reads TGTGCCAGCAGGTCAGGTTACTACGAGCAGTACTTC. The encoded protein is CASRSGYYEQYF.

DNA of the CDR3: TGTGCCAGCAGCCAAGGGGGCGGCAGAATGAACACTGAAGCTTTCTTT. Protein: CASSQGGGRMNTEAFF. The V and J genes are TRBV3-1 (or the pseudogene TRBV3-2) and TRBJ1-1; perhaps TRBD1 as D (5 bases). Germline assignment: CDR1 LGHDT and CDR2 YNNKEL (reference sequence). The CDR3 loop spans 16 amino acids. V lost 1 base and J lost 0, with 12 bases in between.

This chain uses TRBV30 with TRBJ2-5, with 7 bases identical to TRBD1. V lost 0 bases, J lost 5 bases, and 3 bases stayed unmatched. This CDR3 is built from 13 residues. Germline-derived CDR1 and CDR2 are GTSNPN and SVGIG (reference sequence). The CDR3 sequence: CAWSVDRAETQYF. The CDR3 region has the DNA TGTGCCTGGAGTGTTGACAGGGCGGAGACCCAGTACTTC.

The chain combines TRBV11-2 with TRBJ1-2; TRBD1 is a possible D gene (5 bases). The germline V gene has CDR1 SGHAT and CDR2 FQNNGV. Trimming left V 10 bases short and J 4 bases short, with 10 bases between. The CDR3 is made up of 11 amino acids. The CDR3 protein is CAIEDTYGYTF. The DNA of the CDR3 is TGTGCCATCGAGGACACCTATGGCTACACCTTC.

This chain joins TRBV2 and TRBJ1-1; D is perhaps TRBD1 (6 bases). V dropped 7 bases and J dropped 0 bases, with 12 bases sitting between them. From germline, CDR1 is SNHLY and CDR2 FYNNEI. This CDR3 comprises 14 residues. CDR3 DNA: TGTGCCAGCACTGAGACAGGAGTGAACACTGAAGCTTTCTTT. Translation: CASTETGVNTEAFF.

The rearrangement links TRBV27 to TRBJ2-2; 9 bases line up with TRBD2. The V segment lost 0 bases and the J segment 6 bases; nucleotides outside the gene matches: 2. Germline V gives CDR1 MNHEY, CDR2 SMNVEV (reference sequence). This CDR3 spans 15 amino acids. CDR3 DNA sequence: TGTGCCAGCAGTTTATCGGGACTAGCAGCCGGGGAGCTGTTTTTT. This codes for CASSLSGLAAGELFF.

This clone was seen just once. The rearrangement links TRBV5-1 to TRBJ1-3; weak D call: TRBD1 (6 bases). This CDR3 is built from 17 residues. The V gene's germline CDR1 is SGHRS and CDR2 YFSETQ. V was clipped by 4 bases and J by 0 bases, with 17 bases between them. The CDR3 coding sequence is TGCGCCAGCAGCCCGTTAAGGACAGCCGACTCTGGAAACACCATATATTTT. This codes for CASSPLRTADSGNTIYF.

The sample holds one count of this clone. V and J are TRBV3-1 (or the pseudogene TRBV3-2) and TRBJ1-2; TRBD1 matches 12 bases. Germline-derived CDR1 and CDR2 are LGHDT and YNNKEL (reference sequence). V dropped 2 bases and J dropped 2; count of bases not matched to a gene: 6. This CDR3 spans 17 amino acids. Here the CDR3 DNA reads TGTGCCAGCAGCCAAAAAGGGACAGGGGGCGTCAACTATGGCTACACCTTC. It encodes CASSQKGTGGVNYGYTF.

The chain carries TRBV28 and TRBJ2-3, with 7 bases identical to TRBD2. Per germline, CDR1 MDHEN and CDR2 SYDVKM. The CDR3 consists of 14 residues. The CDR3 spells CVIRGGLRTDTQYF. CDR3 coding DNA: TGTGTCATACGGGGAGGGCTTCGGACAGATACGCAGTATTTT.

V and J are TRBV7-9 and TRBJ2-3; a weak D match, TRBD1 (5 bases). There are 15 residues in the CDR3. Trimming took off 0 bases at V and 5 bases at J, with 12 bases between the two ends. CDR1 and CDR2 (germline): SEHNR, FQNEAQ (reference sequence). This chain's CDR3 is CASSLASRVGDTQYF. The DNA for the CDR3 is TGTGCCAGCAGCTTAGCTAGCAGGGTAGGAGATACGCAGTATTTT.

This sequence joins TRBV7-9 and TRBJ1-4; D is unclear. CDR1 SEHNR and CDR2 FQNEAQ come from the germline V gene (reference sequence). The CDR3 length is 14 residues. Trimming removed 4 bases at V and 4 bases at J, with 10 bases between. DNA of the CDR3: TGTGCCAGCAGCTCCCGGGAGCTTAATGAAAAACTGTTTTTT. It translates to CASSSRELNEKLFF.

CDR3 residues: CASSPDGTSTYEQYF. CDR3 coding DNA: TGTGCCAGTAGCCCGGACGGGACATCTACCTACGAGCAGTACTTC. The chain has TRBV19 and TRBJ2-7, with a possible D match to TRBD1 (6 bases). CDR1 and CDR2 (germline): LNHDA, SQIVND (reference sequence). There are 15 residues in the CDR3. V gave up 6 bases and J gave up 2 bases, with 17 bases separating them. The full variable domain, with the rest looked up from reference TRBV19 and TRBJ2-7, is DGGITQSPKYLFRKEGQNVTLSCEQNLNHDAMYWYRQDPGQGLRLIYYSQIVNDFQKGDIAEGYSVSREKKESFPLTVTSAQKNPTAFYLCASSPDGTSTYEQYFGPGTRLTVT.

The rearrangement uses TRBV7-2 and TRBJ1-5, with 7 bases fitting TRBD1. The CDR3 covers 14 residues. The V gene's germline CDR1 is SGHTA and CDR2 FQGNSA. The J segment lost 5 bases and the V segment lost 2 bases, leaving 3 bases of the junction unmatched. The CDR3 region is CASSLRTGDQPQHF. CDR3 in DNA: TGTGCCAGCAGCTTAAGGACAGGTGATCAGCCCCAGCATTTT.